These 20 T cell receptor beta chains originate from one sample sequenced in a study of OX40 agonist ivuxolimab in advanced cancers. This table comes from immunoSEQ multiplex PCR, and its TCRdb copy is limited to in-frame clones, with some not included. The data show tens of thousands of clones, approximately 90% seen once. This specimen was CD4+ or CD8+ T cells sorted from blood, taken in a trial of the OX40 agonist ivuxolimab. The receptors stem from an adult with an advanced solid tumor such as melanoma, head and neck, liver or kidney cancer.

The gene calls are TRBV19 and TRBJ2-2, with TRBD2 matching over 10 bases. Germline V lookup: CDR1 LNHDA, CDR2 SQIVND (reference sequence). The CDR3 sequence is 16 residues long. Trimming took 4 bases from V and 4 from J; bases not matched to a gene: 6. The CDR3 region is CASSTSGGVSTGELFF. The CDR3 DNA follows: TGTGCCAGTAGTACTAGCGGGGGAGTTAGCACCGGGGAGCTGTTTTTT.

The V and J genes are TRBV10-3 and TRBJ1-2, with D possibly matching TRBD1 (6 bases). CDR3 length: 11 residues. Germline V gene data show CDR1 as ENHRY and CDR2 as SYGVKD. V shed 10 bases and J shed 5 bases, with 11 bases lying between them. CDR3 amino acids: CASTDRYGYTF. The CDR3 DNA follows: TGTGCCAGCACGGACAGATATGGCTACACCTTC.

The V gene is TRBV29-1, the J gene TRBJ1-5, with a tentative D call TRBD1 (5 bases). Germline CDR1 is SQVTM and CDR2 is ANQGSEA. This CDR3 spans 13 amino acids. Trimming took 7 bases from V and 2 from J, leaving 12 bases between them. The CDR3 is CSAGGGGNQPQHF. The CDR3 nucleotides are TGCAGCGCCGGGGGAGGGGGCAATCAGCCCCAGCATTTT.

Comment on this clone: Different DNA sequences within this sample yield the same CDR3. The chain employs TRBV18 and TRBJ1-1, with D hard to call. V was shortened by 2 bases and J by 2 bases, with 3 bases between the two germline ends. Germline V gene sequence: CDR1 KGHSH, CDR2 LQKENI. The CDR3 spans 12 residues. In DNA form, the CDR3 reads TGTGCCAGCTCACCAACCAACACTGAAGCTTTCTTT. Its protein product is CASSPTNTEAFF.

The chain couples TRBV28 to TRBJ2-7; 12 bases are a match to TRBD2. V gave up 5 bases and J gave up 3 bases; unmatched junction bases: 5. CDR1 is MDHEN and CDR2 is SYDVKM in the germline V gene. The CDR3 sequence is 15 residues long. The CDR3 is CASSLTSGSNYEQYF. The CDR3 nucleotides read TGTGCCAGCAGTCTGACTAGCGGGAGCAACTACGAGCAGTACTTC.

This chain links TRBV27 with TRBJ2-3, with a weak D call TRBD1 (6 bases). Trimming cost V 7 bases and J 6 bases, with 14 bases left between them. The CDR3 loop spans 13 amino acids. Germline V CDR1 and CDR2: MNHEY, SMNVEV (reference sequence). The CDR3 reads CASTFQGQDTQYF. For the CDR3, the DNA is TGTGCCAGCACCTTCCAGGGGCAGGATACGCAGTATTTT.

V gene TRBV10-1 combines with J gene TRBJ1-1, with D unresolved. V dropped 6 bases and J dropped 0 bases, with 8 bases sitting between them. Germline V gene lookup returns CDR1 WNHNN and CDR2 SYGVQD (reference sequence). The CDR3 has 13 amino acids. As DNA, the CDR3 is TGCGCCAGCAGGAGGGATTTGAACACTGAAGCTTTCTTT. Encoded protein: CASRRDLNTEAFF.

V gene TRBV5-1 combines with J gene TRBJ2-7; D is undetermined. There are 11 residues in the CDR3. The germline CDR1 and CDR2 sequences are SGHRS and YFSETQ. V lost 5 bases to trimming and J lost 3 bases, with 6 bases between them. The CDR3 protein is CASREHYEQYF. The CDR3 DNA reads TGCGCCAGCAGAGAGCACTACGAGCAGTACTTC.

This chain joins TRBV2 and TRBJ2-1; the D gene is possibly TRBD2 (5 bases). CDR3 length: 15 amino acids. The V and J ends lost 5 bases and 2 bases respectively, with 13 bases between them. In germline, CDR1 is SNHLY, CDR2 FYNNEI. Here the CDR3 DNA reads TGTGCCAGCAGTCCCGAGAGCGGTACCTACAATGAGCAGTTCTTC. Its translation: CASSPESGTYNEQFF.

As for this clone: A read error may be the cause here, since a much bigger clone is one base away. The sample carries other DNA sequences with the same CDR3. The gene calls are TRBV5-4 and TRBJ2-5; perhaps D is TRBD1 or TRBD2 (6 bases each). The CDR3 is 14 residues long. Germline V gene sequence: CDR1 SGHNT, CDR2 YYREEE (reference sequence). The V end lost 0 bases, the J end lost 1 base, and 7 bases lay between the germline ends. As DNA, the CDR3 is TGTGCCAGCAGCTTGGCGGGGGCCCAAGAGACCCAGTACTTC. Amino acid sequence: CASSLAGAQETQYF.

J is TRBJ1-2 and V is TRBV28; D is uncertain. V was trimmed by 6 bases and J by 2 bases, leaving 7 bases between them. Germline CDR1 and CDR2: MDHEN and SYDVKM. The CDR3 length is 12 residues. The CDR3 DNA reads TGTGCCAGCAGACTAGAAAACTATGGCTACACCTTC. This codes for CASRLENYGYTF.

The chain combines TRBV7-9 with TRBJ2-5; 7 bases map to TRBD2. The germline V gene encodes CDR1 SEHNR and CDR2 FQNEAQ (reference sequence). The junction had 3 bases not matched to a gene; V was cut back by 3 bases and J by 5 bases. The CDR3 covers 13 residues. The CDR3 sequence is CASSFGGGETQYF. The CDR3 DNA sequence: TGTGCCAGCAGCTTCGGGGGAGGGGAGACCCAGTACTTC.

This chain joins TRBV7-3 and TRBJ1-3; D gene uncertain. In germline, CDR1 is SGHTA, CDR2 FQGTGA. CDR3 size: 15 residues. Trimming removed 9 bases from V and 0 bases from J, with 15 bases in between. The chain's CDR3 is CASQLSPNSGNTIYF. The CDR3 DNA sequence: TGTGCCAGTCAGCTTAGTCCCAACTCTGGAAACACCATATATTTT.

This clone was counted a few times. This chain links TRBV2 with TRBJ1-2, with TRBD1 matching over 10 bases. The germline CDR1 and CDR2 sequences are SNHLY and FYNNEI. Germline trimming cut 4 bases from V and 8 bases from J; bases unmatched to any gene: 7. The CDR3 extends over 14 amino acids. The CDR3 is CASSAGGQGRGYTF. Written as DNA, the CDR3 is TGTGCCAGCAGTGCGGGGGGACAGGGGAGGGGCTACACCTTC.

V gene TRBV11-2 combines with J gene TRBJ2-7, with a tentative D call TRBD2 (6 bases). V lost 0 bases and J 7 bases, leaving 13 bases between the germline ends. CDR3 length: 14 amino acids. The germline CDR1 and CDR2 sequences are SGHAT and FQNNGV. In DNA form, the CDR3 reads TGTGCCAGCAGCTTAGAGTCGACGGGGAGGGAGCAGTACTTC. Residues: CASSLESTGREQYF.

The chain is built from TRBV7-2 and TRBJ1-5; D gene unclear. From germline, CDR1 is SGHTA and CDR2 FQGNSA. The CDR3 totals 14 residues. V was trimmed by 3 bases and J by 4 bases, leaving 10 bases between them. In DNA, the CDR3 is TGTGCCAGCAGCTTTGGTGGGGTAAATCAGCCCCAGCATTTT. Its protein product is CASSFGGVNQPQHF. Complete variable domain (other parts from reference TRBV7-2 and TRBJ1-5): GAGVSQSPSNKVTEKGKDVELRCDPISGHTALYWYRQSLGQGLEFLIYFQGNSAPDKSGLPSDRFSAERTGGSVSTLTIQRTQQEDSAVYLCASSFGGVNQPQHFGDGTRLSIL.

This clone was detected once. The J gene is TRBJ1-1, the V gene TRBV19, with D uncertain. CDR1 and CDR2 from the germline V gene are LNHDA and SQIVND (reference sequence). V was pared by 1 base and J by 4 bases, with 13 bases between. The CDR3 is 15 amino acids. This chain's CDR3 is CASSIGGSRGTEAFF. CDR3 coding DNA: TGTGCCAGTAGTATAGGTGGCTCCCGGGGCACTGAAGCTTTCTTT.

The genes are TRBV18 and TRBJ2-7; TRBD2 matches 8 bases. The CDR3 has 16 amino acids. Germline V gives CDR1 KGHSH, CDR2 LQKENI. Trimming removed 0 bases from V and 3 bases from J; junction bases left unmatched: 7. The DNA of the CDR3 is TGTGCCAGCTCACCACCGATCGGGACTAGGAGCTACGAGCAGTACTTC. This translates into CASSPPIGTRSYEQYF.

The rearrangement uses TRBV7-2 and TRBJ2-3; D is ambiguous. From germline, CDR1 is SGHTA and CDR2 FQGNSA. V dropped 0 bases and J dropped 0 bases, with 1 base sitting between them. The CDR3 covers 13 residues. The DNA of the CDR3 is TGTGCCAGCAGCTTAGCGAGCACAGATACGCAGTATTTT. Protein product: CASSLASTDTQYF.

V gene TRBV5-1 combines with J gene TRBJ1-1; D is unresolved. Germline V gives CDR1 SGHRS, CDR2 YFSETQ. The V gene lost 0 bases and the J gene lost 1 base, with 7 bases spanning the gap. CDR3 length equals 14 residues. The CDR3 region is CASSLAQANTEAFF. Written as DNA, the CDR3 is TGCGCCAGCAGCTTGGCCCAGGCGAACACTGAAGCTTTCTTT.